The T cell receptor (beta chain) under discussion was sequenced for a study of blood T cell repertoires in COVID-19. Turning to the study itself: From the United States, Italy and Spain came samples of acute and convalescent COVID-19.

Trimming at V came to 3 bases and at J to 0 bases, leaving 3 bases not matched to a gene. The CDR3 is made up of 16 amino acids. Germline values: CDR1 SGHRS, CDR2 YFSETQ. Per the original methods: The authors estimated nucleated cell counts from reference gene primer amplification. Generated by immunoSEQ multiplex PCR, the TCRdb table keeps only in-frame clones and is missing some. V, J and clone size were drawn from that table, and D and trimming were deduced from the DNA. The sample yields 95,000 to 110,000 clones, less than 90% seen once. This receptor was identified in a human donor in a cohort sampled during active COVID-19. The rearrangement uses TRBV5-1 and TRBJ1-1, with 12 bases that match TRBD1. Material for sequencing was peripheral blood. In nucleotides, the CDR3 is TGCGCCAGCAGCTGGGACAGGGGGCGCGTGAACACTGAAGCTTTCTTT. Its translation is CASSWDRGRVNTEAFF.